The T cell receptor (beta chain) under discussion was sequenced for a study of blood T cell repertoires in COVID-19. About the research overall: Sources were T cells, B-cell-depleted T cells, or PBMCs; the material itself was cDNA or gDNA.

The sample holds many counts of this clone. TCRdb's table, derived via immunoSEQ multiplex PCR, lists solely in-frame clones and lacks some. The repertoire includes 150,000 to 200,000 clones, 80% to 90% of them detected once, and around 2% sits in the top ten. This CDR3 contains 15 residues. V shed 3 bases, J shed 2 bases, and the junction held 4 bases outside the gene matches. Germline V gives CDR1 SGHKS, CDR2 YYEKEE (reference sequence). Sequencing input: PBMCs or T cells enriched from blood (not recorded which). This rearrangement joins TRBV5-5 to TRBJ2-1; 8 nucleotides line up with TRBD1. The receptor was isolated from a middle-aged woman with acute COVID-19. For the CDR3, the DNA is TGTGCCAGCAGCTGGGACAGGAAGACCTACAATGAGCAGTTCTTC. Protein: CASSWDRKTYNEQFF.